These 2 T cell receptor beta chains share one sample of origin, sequenced in a study of blood T cell repertoires in COVID-19. Assay: immunoSEQ multiplex PCR; the TCRdb copy retains only in-frame clones and omits some. The sample lists approximately 400,000 clones; approximately 89% were seen once. The specimen sequenced was PBMCs or T cells enriched from blood (not recorded which). The source of these receptors is a woman aged 40-49 years who had been exposed to COVID-19.

This clone was counted once. The chain links TRBV7-9 to TRBJ2-1, with TRBD2 matching 11 bases. The CDR3 is made up of 17 amino acids. V dropped 2 bases and J dropped 15; count of bases not matched to a gene: 18. Germline-derived CDR1 and CDR2 are SEHNR and FQNEAQ (reference sequence). CDR3 coding DNA: TGTGCCAGCAGCTTAAGCGGAGGGGGGCTAGCGGGAGGAGCCTGGTTCTTC. Residues: CASSLSGGGLAGGAWFF.

The chain is built from TRBV19 and TRBJ1-6; D ambiguous. CDR3 length: 14 amino acids. V lost 8 bases, J lost 9 bases, and 17 bases lay in between. Germline V gene data show CDR1 as LNHDA and CDR2 as SQIVND (reference sequence). DNA of the CDR3: TGTGCCAGTGGAATACGGGAGTATGGTTCACCCCTCCACTTT. Translating it yields CASGIREYGSPLHF.